The present entry profiles one T cell receptor (beta chain) with its context. Germline lookup yields CDR1 MGHRA and CDR2 YSYEKL. The CDR3 spans 17 residues. Unmatched junction bases numbered 17, after V lost 4 bases and J lost 6 bases. This sample was included in a study of vaccination and CD4 T cells after COVID-19. Looking at the study overall: The post-vaccine samples came a median around 72 days after dose two (range 14 to 241).

Time point: late sampling 161 to 241 days after vaccination in a few convalescent patients. Positive PCR tests dated from March to December 2020, predating US Alpha, Beta and Delta variants. In TCRdb, the PCR reads were re-called with MiXCR into one record per CDR3 protein. The repertoire holds approximately 30,000 distinct CDR3 sequences, around 50% seen once, with around 5.9% in the top ten. The clonotype comes from a human donor who had recovered from COVID-19. The rearrangement joins TRBV4-1 to TRBJ2-5, with 7 bases identical to TRBD2. The sample was CD4+ T cells from blood, taken about 7 months after SARS-CoV-2 vaccination. CDR3 DNA sequence: TGCGCCAGCAGCCCTACCTTAAGCGGGATAGACCTTCAGACCCAGTACTTC. It codes for CASSPTLSGIDLQTQYF.